This TCR beta chain came from a study of regulatory T cells in long-lasting Graves disease. Study-level points and caveats: Persistent patients shared more public clonotypes (approximately 2,500) than new patients (under 1,000). Persistent disease showed a preference for TRBV28, TRBJ1-2 and TRBJ2-5.

Trimming removed 6 bases at V and 6 bases at J, with 8 bases between. The germline V gene has CDR1 SGHDN and CDR2 FVKESK. The CDR3 is 12 residues long. Noted time point: newly diagnosed GD, antithyroid drugs for less than 3 months. After RNA was extracted from PBMCs, the TCR library was made from it. To make TCR beta libraries, researchers used iRepertoire HTBI primers and Arm-PCR of CDR3 regions. TCRdb redid the calling of the multiplex PCR reads with MiXCR, one entry per CDR3 protein. The sample records about 540,000 distinct CDR3 sequences, about 13% being singletons. There are many counts of this clonotype. Its antigen remains unidentified. These data are also associated with another study on T cells in Graves' hyperthyroidism and ophthalmopathy.

This receptor was taken from a man aged 30 to 39 with Graves disease. The chain is built from TRBV14 and TRBJ2-2; tentative D call: TRBD2 (5 bases). Sequenced material: peripheral blood mononuclear cells (PBMCs), taken at new diagnosis, from a patient treated with antithyroid drugs. CDR3 bases: TGTGCCAGCAGACTTAGCGCCGGGGAGCTGTTTTTT. Translation gives CASRLSAGELFF. The entire variable domain, with the rest obtained from reference TRBV14 and TRBJ2-2, is as follows: EAGVTQFPSHSVIEKGQTVTLRCDPISGHDNLYWYRRVMGKEIKFLLHFVKESKQDESGMPNNRFLAERTGGTYSTLKVQPAELEDSGVYFCASRLSAGELFFGEGSRLTVL.